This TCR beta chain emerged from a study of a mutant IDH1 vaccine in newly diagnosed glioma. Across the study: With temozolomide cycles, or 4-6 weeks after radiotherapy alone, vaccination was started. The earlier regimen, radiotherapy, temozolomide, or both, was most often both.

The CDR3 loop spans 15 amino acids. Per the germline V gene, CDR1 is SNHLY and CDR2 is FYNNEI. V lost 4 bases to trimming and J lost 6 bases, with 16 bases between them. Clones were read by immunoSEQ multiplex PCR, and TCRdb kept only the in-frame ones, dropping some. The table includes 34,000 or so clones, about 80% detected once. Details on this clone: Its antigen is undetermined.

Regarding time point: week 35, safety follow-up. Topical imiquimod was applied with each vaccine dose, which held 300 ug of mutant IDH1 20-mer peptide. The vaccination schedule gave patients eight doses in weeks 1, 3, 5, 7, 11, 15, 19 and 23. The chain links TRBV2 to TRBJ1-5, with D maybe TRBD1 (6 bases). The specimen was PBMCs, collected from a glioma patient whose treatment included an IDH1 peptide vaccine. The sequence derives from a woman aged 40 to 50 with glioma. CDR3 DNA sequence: TGTGCCAGCAGTGTGGATGGGACACCAGTTCAGCCCCAGCATTTT. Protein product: CASSVDGTPVQPQHF.